This T cell receptor beta chain was observed in a study of CD8 T cells in ankylosing spondylitis. General study points: A motif in TCR beta, a set of 8 or 9 highly homologous variants, appeared characteristic of ankylosing spondylitis blood.

This CDR3 region has 15 residues. J gave up 4 bases and V 6 bases, and 9 bases lay outside the gene matches. Per germline, CDR1 ENHRY and CDR2 SYGVKD. This clonotype was seen only a few times. Its antigen remains unknown. TCRdb re-called the 5' RACE reads with MiXCR, one entry per CDR3 protein. The table lists under 950,000 distinct CDR3 sequences, around 17% of them singletons. J is TRBJ2-3 and V is TRBV10-3; the match to TRBD2 covers 8 bases. Specimen: blood, either unsorted or a sorted T cell fraction (not recorded which). The TCR originated in a male donor with ankylosing spondylitis. CDR3 region: CAIRPGTSTADTQYF. The CDR3 region has the DNA TGTGCCATCAGGCCCGGGACTAGTACCGCAGATACGCAGTATTTT.